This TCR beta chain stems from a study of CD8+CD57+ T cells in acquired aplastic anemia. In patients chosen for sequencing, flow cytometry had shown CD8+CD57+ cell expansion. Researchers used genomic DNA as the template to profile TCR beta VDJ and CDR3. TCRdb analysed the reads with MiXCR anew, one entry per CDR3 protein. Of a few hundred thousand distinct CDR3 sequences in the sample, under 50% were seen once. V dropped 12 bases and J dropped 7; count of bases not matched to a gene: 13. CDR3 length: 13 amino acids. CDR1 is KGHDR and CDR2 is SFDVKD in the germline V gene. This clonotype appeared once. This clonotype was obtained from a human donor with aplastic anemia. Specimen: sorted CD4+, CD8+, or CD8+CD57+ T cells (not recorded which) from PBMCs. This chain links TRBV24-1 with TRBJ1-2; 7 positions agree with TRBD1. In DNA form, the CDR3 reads TGTGCCCGAGCGAGACAGGGATTGTTTGGCTACACCTTC. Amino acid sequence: CARARQGLFGYTF.